A selection of T cell receptor beta chains follows, all from one sample in a study of blood T cell repertoires in COVID-19. Produced via immunoSEQ multiplex PCR; TCRdb's table is partial and in-frame only. Among approximately 100,000 clones listed, approximately 86% were seen once. The sequenced material came from peripheral blood. These receptors were taken from a human donor in a cohort sampled during active COVID-19. The CDR3 runs from the conserved cysteine through the conserved F or W. A D gene is named only where the DNA matches it firmly. For some rows the clone size is stated as once, few or many, or as a class when expanded; others skip it.

>TRBV29-1|-|TRBJ1-1|-
TGCAGCGGGAAGGAGATTGAAGCTTTCTTT
CSGKEIEAFF
>TRBV5-6|TRBD1|TRBJ1-2|-
TGTGCCAGCAGCTTGGGACAGGGGTCCTATGGCTACACCTTC
CASSLGQGSYGYTF
>TRBV2|-|TRBJ2-1|few
TGTGCCAGCAGTCCCCTCCAGGAGCAGTTCTTC
CASSPLQEQFF
>TRBV27|TRBD2|TRBJ2-1|-
TGTGCCAGCAGTAGCCGAGGAGCGGGAGTTTCCTACAATGAGCAGTTCTTC
CASSSRGAGVSYNEQFF
>TRBV9|TRBD1|TRBJ2-7|-
TGTGCCAGCAGCCCGGGACAGGGTACGCCCTACGAGCAGTACTTC
CASSPGQGTPYEQYF
>TRBV2|-|TRBJ2-7|-
TGTGCCAGCAGTGTGGAGGGATACGAGCAGTACTTC
CASSVEGYEQYF
>TRBV10-1|TRBD1|TRBJ1-4|once
TGCGCCAGCAGTAAACACGGGGGACAGCAACATGAAAAACTGTTTTTT
CASSKHGGQQHEKLFF
>TRBV10-3|-|TRBJ2-6|-
TGTGCCATCAGTGAGTATCAGGAAGGCTCTGGGGCCAACGTCCTGACTTTC
CAISEYQEGSGANVLTF
>TRBV30|-|TRBJ2-2|-
TGTGCCTGGAACAGCAACACCGGGGAGCTGTTTTTT
CAWNSNTGELFF
>TRBV10-2|-|TRBJ1-2|-
TGCGCCAGCAGCCGGACAGAGCTTAACTATGGCTACACCTTC
CASSRTELNYGYTF
>TRBV7-2|-|TRBJ2-4|-
TGTGCCAGCAGCGACCGGGCGGGGCACAACATTCAGTACTTC
CASSDRAGHNIQYF
>TRBV19|TRBD1|TRBJ1-2|-
TGTGCCAGTAGTAGAACCCTCAGGGGGCAGGTTGGTGGCTACACCTTC
CASSRTLRGQVGGYTF
>TRBV19|-|TRBJ2-1|-
TGTGCCAGTAGTACAGGGGTGGGGTACGTGATTAATACCCCCAGCTCCTACAATGAGCAGTTCTTC
CASSTGVGYVINTPSSYNEQFF
>TRBV6-5|-|TRBJ2-7|-
TGTGCCAGCGCCCCAATGGGCGTATCCTACGAGCAGTACTTC
CASAPMGVSYEQYF
>TRBV18|TRBD1|TRBJ2-4|-
TGTGCCAGCTCGCCTGACAGGGGTTTAGCCAAAAACATTCAGTACTTC
CASSPDRGLAKNIQYF
>TRBV6-2/TRBV6-3|-|TRBJ2-5|-
TGTGCCAGCAGTTACTCGATGCGCCTAACGGAGACCCAGTACTTC
CASSYSMRLTETQYF
>TRBV7-2|TRBD2|TRBJ2-7|-
TGTGCCAGCACCCACCCGGGAGGGGGCTACGAGCAGTACTTC
CASTHPGGGYEQYF
>TRBV4-1|TRBD1|TRBJ1-3|-
TGCGCCAGCAGCCAGACCGGACAGGGAGAAAACACCATATATTTT
CASSQTGQGENTIYF
>TRBV24-1|TRBD1|TRBJ2-2|-
TGTGCCACCAGTGAACGGGACAGCGGGGAGCTGTTTTTT
CATSERDSGELFF
>TRBV28|TRBD1|TRBJ2-5|-
TGTGCCAGCAGTGCGGATAGGACAGGGGGCGAGGAGACCCAGTACTTC
CASSADRTGGEETQYF
>TRBV6-5|TRBD1|TRBJ1-1|-
TGTGCCAGCAGTTACAACCAGGGACAGGGGCTTTCTTTCTTT
CASSYNQGQGLSFF
>TRBV6-2/TRBV6-3|TRBD2|TRBJ2-1|-
TGTGCCAGCAGCCTAGCGGGGCACGGTGAGCAGTTCTTC
CASSLAGHGEQFF
>TRBV2|TRBD1|TRBJ1-6|few
TGTGCCAGCAGCGACCTTTTGGACAGGGGAGGCTCACCCCTCCACTTT
CASSDLLDRGGSPLHF
>TRBV7-6|-|TRBJ2-1|-
TGTGCCAGCAGCTTAGCGATGGGGAGGTATTCCTACAATGAGCAGTTCTTC
CASSLAMGRYSYNEQFF
>TRBV2|TRBD2|TRBJ2-1|-
TGTGCCAGCAGCCCCTTCGGACTAGCGGGTCGCTCCTACAATGAGCAGTTCTTC
CASSPFGLAGRSYNEQFF
>TRBV6-6|-|TRBJ1-3|-
TGTGCCAGCACTCCGGGGGGTTCTGGAAACACCATATATTTT
CASTPGGSGNTIYF
>TRBV28|TRBD2|TRBJ2-1|-
TGTGCCAGCAGTAACAAACTAGCGGGAGGTTTCTCCTACAATGAGCAGTTCTTC
CASSNKLAGGFSYNEQFF
>TRBV7-3|TRBD2|TRBJ2-1|-
TGTGCCAGCAGCTTAATGGGTTTGGGCGGGAGAGATGAGCAGTTCTTC
CASSLMGLGGRDEQFF
>TRBV7-6|-|TRBJ2-7|-
TGTGCCAGCAGCCCGCGGACAAAACCTTACGAGCAGTACTTC
CASSPRTKPYEQYF
>TRBV5-1|-|TRBJ1-2|many
TGCGCCAGCAGCCACTCAAGAAAACTCGACTACACCTTC
CASSHSRKLDYTF
>TRBV4-3|-|TRBJ2-1|-
TGCGCCAGCAGCCAAGATCTTGAGAGAGGGCAGTTCTTC
CASSQDLERGQFF
>TRBV4-3|TRBD2|TRBJ2-3|-
TGCGCCAGCAGCCAAGATGGGACTAGCGGGGGCCCAGATACGCAGTATTTT
CASSQDGTSGGPDTQYF
>TRBV24-1|TRBD2|TRBJ2-5|-
TGTGCCACCAGTGGAGGCACTACTAGCGACCGAGAGACCCAGTACTTC
CATSGGTTSDRETQYF
>TRBV4-3|TRBD1|TRBJ1-2|-
TGCGCCAGCAGCCTTGCCCTGGGACAGGCAGAAGGTGGAGGCTACACCTTC
CASSLALGQAEGGGYTF
>TRBV7-2|-|TRBJ2-1|-
TGTGCCAGCAGCCCCCCGCCGGAGTACAATGAGCAGTTCTTC
CASSPPPEYNEQFF
>TRBV5-4|-|TRBJ1-1|-
TGTGCCAGCAGCTTGGATACAGGAAACACTGAAGCTTTCTTT
CASSLDTGNTEAFF
>TRBV19|TRBD2|TRBJ2-3|-
TGTGCCAGTAGTGCCCGGGGAGGGGCAGATACGCAGTATTTT
CASSARGGADTQYF
>TRBV9|TRBD1|TRBJ2-5|-
TGTGCCAGCAGCGTAACAGGGGAAGGAATTTGGGAGACCCAGTACTTC
CASSVTGEGIWETQYF
>TRBV19|TRBD2|TRBJ2-3|-
TGTGCCAGTAGTCTTGGGACTAGCGGGAGGGCCGGTGATACGCAGTATTTT
CASSLGTSGRAGDTQYF
>TRBV11-3|-|TRBJ2-3|-
TGTGCCAGCAGCTCCGGACATCCTAGCACAGATACGCAGTATTTT
CASSSGHPSTDTQYF
>TRBV6-5|-|TRBJ2-1|-
TGTGCCAGCAGCTCGCCCGACAGATTTGGTGAGCAGTTCTTC
CASSSPDRFGEQFF
>TRBV7-2|TRBD1|TRBJ2-3|-
TGTGCCAGCAGCCGTTCAGGGGACAGGGACACAGATACGCAGTATTTT
CASSRSGDRDTDTQYF
>TRBV30|-|TRBJ1-1|-
TGTGCCTGGCGCACCCCGGGAGGGTTTGGCACTGAAGCTTTCTTT
CAWRTPGGFGTEAFF
>TRBV4-2|-|TRBJ2-3|-
TGTGCCAGCAGCCAAGGCGTGTCAAGAATGACAGATACGCAGTATTTT
CASSQGVSRMTDTQYF
>TRBV9|-|TRBJ2-7|-
TGTGCCAGCAGCGTAGTGACAGCCCGTCGCGAGCAGTACTTC
CASSVVTARREQYF
>TRBV13|TRBD1|TRBJ1-2|-
TGTGCCAGCAGCTTAGACAGGGGGGAAGGCTACACCTTC
CASSLDRGEGYTF
>TRBV30|-|TRBJ1-3|-
TGTGCCTGGAGTGTAGGCAGGGGATCTGGAAACACCATATATTTT
CAWSVGRGSGNTIYF
>TRBV28|-|TRBJ1-1|-
TGTGCCAGCAGTCGTACGACAGACTGGTTCTGTTTCTTT
CASSRTTDWFCFF
>TRBV6-2/TRBV6-3|-|TRBJ1-5|once
TGTGCCAGCAGCAACCGGAGGTACCGTAGCAATCAGCCCCAGCATTTT
CASSNRRYRSNQPQHF
>TRBV27|TRBD2|TRBJ2-1|-
TGTGCCAGCAGTTTACTAGCGGGATATTACAATGAGCAGTTCTTC
CASSLLAGYYNEQFF
>TRBV11-2|TRBD1|TRBJ1-4|-
TGTGCCAGCAGCTCACGCGGGACAGGGGATGAAAAACTGTTTTTT
CASSSRGTGDEKLFF
>TRBV9|-|TRBJ2-6|-
TGTGCCAGCAGCGCGGCTGGGGCCAACGTCCTGACTTTC
CASSAAGANVLTF
>TRBV4-2|-|TRBJ1-2|-
TGTGCCAGCAGCCAGCCGAGTGGACAGACTACTAACTATGGCTACACCTTC
CASSQPSGQTTNYGYTF
>TRBV7-2|TRBD1|TRBJ2-2|few
TGTGCCAGCAGCTTAGTAGCCAGGGGGCAAGGCGGGGAGCTGTTTTTT
CASSLVARGQGGELFF
>TRBV4-2|TRBD1|TRBJ2-4|few
TGTGCCAGCAGCCAACAACCCATCTCCCGGGACAGTACTTTTGCCAAAAACATTCAGTACTTC
CASSQQPISRDSTFAKNIQYF